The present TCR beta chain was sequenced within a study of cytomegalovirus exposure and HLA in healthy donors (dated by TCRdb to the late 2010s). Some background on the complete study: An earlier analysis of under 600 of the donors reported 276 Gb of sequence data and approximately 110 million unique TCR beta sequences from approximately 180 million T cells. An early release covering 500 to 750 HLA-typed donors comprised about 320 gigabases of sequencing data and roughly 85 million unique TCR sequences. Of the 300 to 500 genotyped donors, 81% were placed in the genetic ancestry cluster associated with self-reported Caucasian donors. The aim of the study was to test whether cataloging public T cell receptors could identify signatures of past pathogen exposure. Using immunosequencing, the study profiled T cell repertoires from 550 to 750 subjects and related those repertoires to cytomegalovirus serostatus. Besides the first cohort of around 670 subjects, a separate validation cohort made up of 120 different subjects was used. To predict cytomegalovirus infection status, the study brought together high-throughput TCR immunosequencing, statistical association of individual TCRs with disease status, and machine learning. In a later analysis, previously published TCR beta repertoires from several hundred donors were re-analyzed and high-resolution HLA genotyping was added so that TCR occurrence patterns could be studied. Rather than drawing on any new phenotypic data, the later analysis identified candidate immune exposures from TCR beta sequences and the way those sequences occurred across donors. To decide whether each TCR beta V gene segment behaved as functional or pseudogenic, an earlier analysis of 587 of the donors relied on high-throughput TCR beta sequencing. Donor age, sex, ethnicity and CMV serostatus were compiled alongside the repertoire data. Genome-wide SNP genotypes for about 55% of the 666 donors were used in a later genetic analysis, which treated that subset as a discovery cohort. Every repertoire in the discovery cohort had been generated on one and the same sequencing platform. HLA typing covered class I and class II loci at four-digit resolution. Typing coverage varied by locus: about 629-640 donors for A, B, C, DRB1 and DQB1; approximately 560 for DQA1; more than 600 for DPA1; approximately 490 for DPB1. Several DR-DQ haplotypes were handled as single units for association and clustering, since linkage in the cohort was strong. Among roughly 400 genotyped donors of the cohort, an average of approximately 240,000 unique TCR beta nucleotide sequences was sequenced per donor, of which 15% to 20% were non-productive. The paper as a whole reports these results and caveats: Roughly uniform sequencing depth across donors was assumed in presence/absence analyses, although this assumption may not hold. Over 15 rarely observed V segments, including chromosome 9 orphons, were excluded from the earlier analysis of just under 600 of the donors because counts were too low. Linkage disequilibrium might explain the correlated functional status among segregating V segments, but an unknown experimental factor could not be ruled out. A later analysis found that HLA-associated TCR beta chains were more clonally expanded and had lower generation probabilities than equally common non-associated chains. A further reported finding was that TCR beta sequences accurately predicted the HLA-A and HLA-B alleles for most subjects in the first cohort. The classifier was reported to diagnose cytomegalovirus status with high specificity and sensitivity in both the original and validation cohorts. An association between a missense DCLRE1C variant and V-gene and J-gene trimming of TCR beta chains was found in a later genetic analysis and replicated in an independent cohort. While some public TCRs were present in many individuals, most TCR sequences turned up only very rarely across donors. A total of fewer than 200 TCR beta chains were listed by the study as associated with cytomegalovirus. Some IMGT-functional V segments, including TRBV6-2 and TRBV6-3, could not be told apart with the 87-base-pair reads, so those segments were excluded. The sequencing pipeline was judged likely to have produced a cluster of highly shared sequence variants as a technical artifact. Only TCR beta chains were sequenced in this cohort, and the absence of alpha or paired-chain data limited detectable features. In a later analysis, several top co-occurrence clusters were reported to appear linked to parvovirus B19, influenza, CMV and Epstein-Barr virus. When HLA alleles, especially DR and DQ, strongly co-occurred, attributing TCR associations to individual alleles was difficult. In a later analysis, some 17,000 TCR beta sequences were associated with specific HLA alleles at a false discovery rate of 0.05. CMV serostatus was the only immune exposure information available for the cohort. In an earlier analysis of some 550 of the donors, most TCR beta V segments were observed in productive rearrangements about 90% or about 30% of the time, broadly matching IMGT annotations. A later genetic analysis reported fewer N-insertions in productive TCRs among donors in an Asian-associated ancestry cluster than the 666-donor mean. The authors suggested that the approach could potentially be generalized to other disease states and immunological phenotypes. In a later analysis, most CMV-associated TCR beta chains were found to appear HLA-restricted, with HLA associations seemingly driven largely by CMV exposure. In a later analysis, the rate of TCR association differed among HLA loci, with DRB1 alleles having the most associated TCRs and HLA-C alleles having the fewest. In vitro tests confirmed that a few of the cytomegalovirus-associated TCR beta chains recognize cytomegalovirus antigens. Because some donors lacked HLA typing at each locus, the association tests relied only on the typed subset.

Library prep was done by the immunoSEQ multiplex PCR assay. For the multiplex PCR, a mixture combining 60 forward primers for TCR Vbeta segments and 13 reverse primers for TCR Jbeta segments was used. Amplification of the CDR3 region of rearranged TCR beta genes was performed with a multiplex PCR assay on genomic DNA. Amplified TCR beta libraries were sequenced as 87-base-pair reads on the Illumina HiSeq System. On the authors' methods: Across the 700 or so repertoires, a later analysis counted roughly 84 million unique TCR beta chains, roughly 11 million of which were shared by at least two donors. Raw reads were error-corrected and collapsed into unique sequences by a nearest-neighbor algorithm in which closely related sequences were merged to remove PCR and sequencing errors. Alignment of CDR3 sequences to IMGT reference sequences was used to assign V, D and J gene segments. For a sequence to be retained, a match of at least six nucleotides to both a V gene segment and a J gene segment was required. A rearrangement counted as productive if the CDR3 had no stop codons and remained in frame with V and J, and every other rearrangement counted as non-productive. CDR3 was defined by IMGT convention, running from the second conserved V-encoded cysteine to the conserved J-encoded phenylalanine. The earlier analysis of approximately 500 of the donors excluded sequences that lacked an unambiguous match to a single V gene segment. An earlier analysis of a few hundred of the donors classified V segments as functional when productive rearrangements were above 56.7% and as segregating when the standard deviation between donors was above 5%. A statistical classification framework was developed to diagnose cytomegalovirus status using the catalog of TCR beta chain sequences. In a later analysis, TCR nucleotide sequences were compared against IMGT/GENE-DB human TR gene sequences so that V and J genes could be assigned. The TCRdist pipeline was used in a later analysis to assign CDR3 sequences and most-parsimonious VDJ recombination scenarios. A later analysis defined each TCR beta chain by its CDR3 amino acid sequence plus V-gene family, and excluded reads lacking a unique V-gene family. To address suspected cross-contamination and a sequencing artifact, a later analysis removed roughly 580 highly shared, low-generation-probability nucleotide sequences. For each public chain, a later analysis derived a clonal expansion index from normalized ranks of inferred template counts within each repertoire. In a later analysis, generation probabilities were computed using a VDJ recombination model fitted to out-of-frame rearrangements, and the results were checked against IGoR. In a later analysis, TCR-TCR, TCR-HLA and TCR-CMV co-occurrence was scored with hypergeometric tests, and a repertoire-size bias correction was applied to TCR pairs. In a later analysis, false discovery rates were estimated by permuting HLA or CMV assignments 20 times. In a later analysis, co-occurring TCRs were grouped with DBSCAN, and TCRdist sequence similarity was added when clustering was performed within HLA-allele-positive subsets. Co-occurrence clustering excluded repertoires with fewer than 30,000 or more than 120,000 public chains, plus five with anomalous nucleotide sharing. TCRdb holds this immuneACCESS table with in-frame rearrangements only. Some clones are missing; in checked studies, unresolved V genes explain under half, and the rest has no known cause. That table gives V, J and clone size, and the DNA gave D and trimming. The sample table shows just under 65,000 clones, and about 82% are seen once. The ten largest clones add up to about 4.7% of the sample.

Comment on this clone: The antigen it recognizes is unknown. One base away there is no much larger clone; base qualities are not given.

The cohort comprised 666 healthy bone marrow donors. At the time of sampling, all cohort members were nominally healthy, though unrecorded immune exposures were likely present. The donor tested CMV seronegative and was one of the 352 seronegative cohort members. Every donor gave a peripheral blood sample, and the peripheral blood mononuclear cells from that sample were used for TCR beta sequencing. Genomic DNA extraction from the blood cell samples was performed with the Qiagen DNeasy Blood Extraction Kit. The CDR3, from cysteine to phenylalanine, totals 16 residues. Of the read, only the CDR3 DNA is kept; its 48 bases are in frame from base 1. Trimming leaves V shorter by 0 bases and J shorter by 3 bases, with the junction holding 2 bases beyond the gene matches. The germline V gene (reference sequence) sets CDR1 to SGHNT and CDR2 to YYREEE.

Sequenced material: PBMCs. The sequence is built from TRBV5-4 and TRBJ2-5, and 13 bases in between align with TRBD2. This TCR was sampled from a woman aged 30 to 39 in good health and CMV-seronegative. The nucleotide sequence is TGTGCCAGCAGCTTGGCGGGACTAGCGGGGAAAGAGACCCAGTACTTC. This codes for CASSLAGLAGKETQYF.